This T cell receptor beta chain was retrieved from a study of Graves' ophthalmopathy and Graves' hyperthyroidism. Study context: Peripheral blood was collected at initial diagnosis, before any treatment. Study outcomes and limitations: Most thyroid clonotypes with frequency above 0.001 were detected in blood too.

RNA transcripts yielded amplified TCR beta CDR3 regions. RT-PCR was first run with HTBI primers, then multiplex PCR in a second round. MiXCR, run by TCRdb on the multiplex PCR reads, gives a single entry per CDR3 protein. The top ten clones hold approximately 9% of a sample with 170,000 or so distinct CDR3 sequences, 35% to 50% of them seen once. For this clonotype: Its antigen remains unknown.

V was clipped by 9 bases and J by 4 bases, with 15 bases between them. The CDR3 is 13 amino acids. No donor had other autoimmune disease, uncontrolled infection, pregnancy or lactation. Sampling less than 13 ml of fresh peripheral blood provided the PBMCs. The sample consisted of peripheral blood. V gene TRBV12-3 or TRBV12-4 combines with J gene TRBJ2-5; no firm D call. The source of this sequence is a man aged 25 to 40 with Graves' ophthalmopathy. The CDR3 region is CASNPLPRETQYF. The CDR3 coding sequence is TGTGCCAGTAACCCATTGCCCCGAGAGACCCAGTACTTC.